This note documents a single T cell receptor beta chain sequence. Its antigen is not known. These data are taken from a study of graft-versus-host responses after intestinal transplantation. For the study at large: The recipients all started with anti-thymocyte globulin induction and then took tacrolimus and steroids for around three years.

In germline, CDR1 is LNHDA, CDR2 SQIVND (reference sequence). V gave up 7 bases and J gave up 8 bases, with 21 bases separating them. The CDR3 runs 15 residues. Sequencing was performed with immunoSEQ multiplex PCR; in TCRdb, only in-frame clones are kept and a portion is missing. The data show 90,000 to 150,000 clones, 85% to 95% seen once. The rearrangement links TRBV19 to TRBJ2-1; the D call may be TRBD1 or TRBD2 (5 bases each). The source material was unstimulated CD4+ T cells sorted from spleen or lymph node cells, sampled before intestinal transplant. The receptor was derived from a human donor who received an intestinal transplant. The CDR3, as DNA: TGTGCCAGTACCCGGGACCGGGCCCGGTTGGATGAGCAGTTCTTC. It encodes CASTRDRARLDEQFF.